This T cell receptor (beta chain) was found in a study of blood T cell repertoires in COVID-19. For the study at large: Some COVID-19 samples were acute and others convalescent; all came from the United States, Italy and Spain. Sample material is recorded as cDNA or gDNA derived from T cells, B-cell-depleted T cells, or PBMCs.

Original processing notes: By means of reference gene primer amplification, nucleated cell counts were estimated. TCRdb's copy holds only in-frame clones and misses some; the assay was immunoSEQ multiplex PCR. V and J calls and clone size are as listed in that table; D and trimming were resolved from the DNA. Of about 49,000 clones listed, more than 85% are singletons. Germline V gives CDR1 MNHEY, CDR2 SMNVEV (reference sequence). The germline V and J ends were trimmed by 7 bases and 5 bases, with 15 bases remaining between them. This CDR3 has 14 amino acids. Sequencing was carried out using peripheral blood. The chain combines TRBV27 with TRBJ2-1, with D tentatively TRBD1 (5 bases). This TCR derives from a man in his forties or fifties with active COVID-19. CDR3 residues: CASIRRVLDNEQFF. Here the CDR3 DNA reads TGTGCCAGCATCCGCAGGGTCCTCGACAATGAGCAGTTCTTC.